The next 9 T cell receptor beta chains were all read from a single sample in a study of T-cell reconstitution after alpha-beta-depleted transplantation in children. Unique molecular identifiers featured in how the TCRbeta library was prepared. From the PCR reads, TCRdb called clonotypes with MiXCR, one entry per CDR3 protein. Here the sample spans 250,000 to 400,000 distinct CDR3 sequences, more than 20% being singletons. Sample: PBMCs, mostly from graft donor cells, taken 180 days after TCRalphabeta/CD19-depleted stem cell transplant. These receptors came from a male patient younger than 18 who had a stem cell transplant for acute lymphoblastic leukemia, so the T cells may come from the graft donor.

This clonotype occurred a few times. The chain carries TRBV4-2 and TRBJ2-4; 10 nucleotides line up with TRBD1. The CDR3 is 20 residues long. Trimming took 1 base from V and 4 from J; bases not matched to a gene: 16. CDR1 is LGHNA, CDR2 YNFKEQ, per germline. The chain's CDR3 is CASSQVASGRRQGAKNIQYF. The CDR3 DNA reads as TGTGCCAGCAGCCAAGTTGCAAGTGGTCGGCGACAGGGGGCGAAAAACATTCAGTACTTC.

The V and J genes are TRBV11-2 and TRBJ2-7, with 9 bases identical to TRBD1. Germline CDR1 and CDR2: SGHAT and FQNNGV. V trimming: 5 bases; J trimming: 4 bases; junction bases outside the gene matches: 6. This CDR3 region has 14 residues. The CDR3 spells CASSPGQGHYEQYF. In nucleotides, the CDR3 is TGTGCCAGCAGCCCAGGACAGGGGCATTACGAGCAGTACTTC.

This clonotype was detected only a few times. The chain joins TRBV2 to TRBJ2-1; 11 bases fit TRBD2. J was trimmed by 8 bases and V by 9 bases; bases with no gene match: 12. This CDR3 contains 15 residues. Germline V gene sequence: CDR1 SNHLY, CDR2 FYNNEI. CDR3 residues: CASDLAGGHPHEQFF. The CDR3 DNA reads TGTGCCAGTGACTTAGCGGGAGGGCACCCCCATGAGCAGTTCTTC.

This sequence joins TRBV11-2 and TRBJ1-6; D is ambiguous. Germline CDR1 SGHAT, CDR2 FQNNGV. The CDR3 runs to 17 residues. The V and J ends lost 0 bases and 0 bases respectively, with 9 bases between them. The CDR3 reads CASSLDHWSSYNSPLHF. The DNA for the CDR3 is TGTGCCAGCAGCTTAGATCACTGGAGCTCCTATAATTCACCCCTCCACTTT.

The chain carries TRBV6-5 and TRBJ1-2, with 7 bases aligning to TRBD1. V lost 5 bases to trimming and J lost 5 bases; unmatched junction nucleotides: 17. The CDR3 extends over 17 amino acids. The germline gives CDR1 MNHEY, CDR2 SVGAGI. The CDR3 coding sequence is TGTGCCAGCAGTAACCTGGGACAGATCGGCTTTGGGTATGGCTACACCTTC. Translating it yields CASSNLGQIGFGYGYTF.

This clonotype was detected a few times. The genes are TRBV24-1 and TRBJ2-1; either TRBD1 or TRBD2 may fit D (6 bases each). Germline CDR1 KGHDR, CDR2 SFDVKD. The CDR3 extends over 14 amino acids. Trimming cost V 0 bases and J 9 bases, with 11 bases left between them. The CDR3 is CATSDLSRGPEQFF. The DNA of the CDR3 is TGTGCCACCAGTGATTTGTCCCGGGGGCCTGAGCAGTTCTTC.

This clonotype was seen a handful of times. The chain recombines TRBV7-9 with TRBJ1-5; unclear D gene. This CDR3 is built from 15 residues. V lost 0 bases, J lost 3 bases, and 9 bases lay in between. Germline CDR1 SEHNR, CDR2 FQNEAQ (reference sequence). The CDR3 reads CASSLAEEANQPQHF. The CDR3 bases are TGTGCCAGCAGCTTAGCCGAAGAAGCCAATCAGCCCCAGCATTTT.

This clonotype has just a few counts. The chain joins TRBV20-1 to TRBJ2-5; no definite D call. V was trimmed by 0 bases and J by 3 bases, leaving 14 bases between them. There are 15 residues in the CDR3. Germline lookup yields CDR1 DFQATT and CDR2 SNEGSKA (reference sequence). CDR3 protein: CSARDPPEREETQYF. The CDR3 DNA reads TGCAGTGCTAGAGATCCCCCCGAAAGGGAAGAGACCCAGTACTTC.

In its sample, this clonotype was seen a few times. J is TRBJ2-5 and V is TRBV20-1; 9 bases are shared with TRBD2. Germline values: CDR1 DFQATT, CDR2 SNEGSKA (reference sequence). The V gene end was trimmed by 1 base and the J gene end by 0 bases; junction bases not matched to a gene: 12. The CDR3 is 18 amino acids. CDR3 DNA: TGCAGTGCTAGAGGATTCGGGACTAGCACGAGGAACCAAGAGACCCAGTACTTC. Protein product: CSARGFGTSTRNQETQYF.